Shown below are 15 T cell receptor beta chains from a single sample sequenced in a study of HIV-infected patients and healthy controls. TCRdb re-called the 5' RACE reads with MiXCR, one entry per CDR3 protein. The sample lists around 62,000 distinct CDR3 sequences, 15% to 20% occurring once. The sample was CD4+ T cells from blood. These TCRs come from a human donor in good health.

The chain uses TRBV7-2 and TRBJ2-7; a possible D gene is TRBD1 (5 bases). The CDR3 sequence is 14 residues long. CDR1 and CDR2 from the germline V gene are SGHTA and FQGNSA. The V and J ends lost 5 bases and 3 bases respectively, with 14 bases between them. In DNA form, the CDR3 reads TGTGCCAGCAGCCCCTCCAGGGATAACTACGAGCAGTACTTC. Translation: CASSPSRDNYEQYF.

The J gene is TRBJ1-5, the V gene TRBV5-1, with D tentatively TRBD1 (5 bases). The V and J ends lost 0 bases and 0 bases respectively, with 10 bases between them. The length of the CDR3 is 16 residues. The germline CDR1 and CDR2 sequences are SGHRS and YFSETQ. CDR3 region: CASSLARRASNQPQHF. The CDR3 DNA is TGCGCCAGCAGCTTGGCCCGCAGGGCTAGCAATCAGCCCCAGCATTTT.

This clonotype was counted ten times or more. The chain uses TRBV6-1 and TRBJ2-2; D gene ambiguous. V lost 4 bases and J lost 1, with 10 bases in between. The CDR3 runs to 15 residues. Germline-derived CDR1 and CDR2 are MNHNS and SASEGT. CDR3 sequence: CASSGYSMNTGELFF. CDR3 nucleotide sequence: TGTGCCAGCAGTGGGTACTCCATGAACACCGGGGAGCTGTTTTTT.

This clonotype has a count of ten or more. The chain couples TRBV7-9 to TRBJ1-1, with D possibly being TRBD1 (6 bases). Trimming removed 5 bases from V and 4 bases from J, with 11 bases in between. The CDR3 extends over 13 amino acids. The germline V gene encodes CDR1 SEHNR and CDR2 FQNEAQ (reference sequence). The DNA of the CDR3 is TGTGCCAGCAGCGAGCAGGGGCCCACTGAAGCTTTCTTT. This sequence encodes CASSEQGPTEAFF.

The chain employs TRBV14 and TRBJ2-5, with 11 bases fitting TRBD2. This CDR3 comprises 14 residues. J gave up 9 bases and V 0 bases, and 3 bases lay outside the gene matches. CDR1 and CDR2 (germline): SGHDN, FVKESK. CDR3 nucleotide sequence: TGTGCCAGCAGCCAAGAACGTAGCGGGGGGGCCCAGTACTTC. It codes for CASSQERSGGAQYF.

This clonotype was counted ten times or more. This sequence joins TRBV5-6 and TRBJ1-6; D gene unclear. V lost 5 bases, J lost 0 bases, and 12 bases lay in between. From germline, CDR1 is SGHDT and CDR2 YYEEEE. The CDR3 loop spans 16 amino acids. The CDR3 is CASSRRISSYNSPLHF. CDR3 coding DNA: TGTGCCAGCAGTCGACGGATTAGCTCCTATAATTCACCCCTCCACTTT.

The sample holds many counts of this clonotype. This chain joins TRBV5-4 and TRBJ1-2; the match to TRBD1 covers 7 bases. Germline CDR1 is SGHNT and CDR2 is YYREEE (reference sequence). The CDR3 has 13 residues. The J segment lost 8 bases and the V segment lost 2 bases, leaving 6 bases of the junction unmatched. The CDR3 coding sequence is TGTGCCAGCAGCTTCCGACAGGGCCGCGGCTACACCTTC. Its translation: CASSFRQGRGYTF.

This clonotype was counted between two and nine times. The CDR3 sequence is CASSEEENTEAFF. CDR3 DNA sequence: TGTGCCAGCAGTGAAGAGGAGAACACTGAAGCTTTCTTT. The chain carries TRBV2 and TRBJ1-1; D uncertain. V shed 1 base and J shed 1 base, with 4 bases lying between them. CDR1 and CDR2 from the germline V gene are SNHLY and FYNNEI. This CDR3 has 13 residues.

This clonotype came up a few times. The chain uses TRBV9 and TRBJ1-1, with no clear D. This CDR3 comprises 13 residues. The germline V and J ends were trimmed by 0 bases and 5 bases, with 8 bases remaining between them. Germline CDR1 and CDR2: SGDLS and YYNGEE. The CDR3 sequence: CASSVAESTEAFF. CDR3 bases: TGTGCCAGCAGCGTAGCCGAATCTACTGAAGCTTTCTTT.

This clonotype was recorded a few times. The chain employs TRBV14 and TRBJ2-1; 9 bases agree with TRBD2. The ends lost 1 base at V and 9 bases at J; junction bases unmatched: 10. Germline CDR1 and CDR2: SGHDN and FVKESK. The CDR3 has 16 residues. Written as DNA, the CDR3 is TGTGCCAGCAGCCAAGGTGTAGCGGGAGACCGGGGTGAGCAGTTCTTC. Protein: CASSQGVAGDRGEQFF.

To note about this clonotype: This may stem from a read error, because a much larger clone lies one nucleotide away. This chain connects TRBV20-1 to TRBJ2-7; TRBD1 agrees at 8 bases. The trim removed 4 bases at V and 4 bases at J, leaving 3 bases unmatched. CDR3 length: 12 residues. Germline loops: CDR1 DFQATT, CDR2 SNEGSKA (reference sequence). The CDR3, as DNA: TGCAGTGCTAAAGACAGGGGATACGAGCAGTACTTC. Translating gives CSAKDRGYEQYF.

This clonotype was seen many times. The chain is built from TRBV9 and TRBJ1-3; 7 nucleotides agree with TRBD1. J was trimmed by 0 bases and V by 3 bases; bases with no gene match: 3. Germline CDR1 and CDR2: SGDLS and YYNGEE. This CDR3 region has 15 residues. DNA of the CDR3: TGTGCCAGCAGCGACAGGGGTTCCTCTGGAAACACCATATATTTT. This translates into CASSDRGSSGNTIYF.

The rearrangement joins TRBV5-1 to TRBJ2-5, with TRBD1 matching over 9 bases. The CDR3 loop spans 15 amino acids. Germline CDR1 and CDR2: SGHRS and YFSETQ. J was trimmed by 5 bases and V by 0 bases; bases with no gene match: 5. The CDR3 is CASSLAGTGSETQYF. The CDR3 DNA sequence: TGCGCCAGCAGCTTGGCCGGGACAGGGTCCGAGACCCAGTACTTC.

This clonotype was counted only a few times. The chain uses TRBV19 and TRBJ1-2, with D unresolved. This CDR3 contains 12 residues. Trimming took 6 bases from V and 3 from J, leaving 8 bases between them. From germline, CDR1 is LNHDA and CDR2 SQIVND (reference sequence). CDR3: CASSPADYGYTF. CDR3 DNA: TGTGCCAGTAGCCCAGCGGACTATGGCTACACCTTC. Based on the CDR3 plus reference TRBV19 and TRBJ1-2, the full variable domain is DGGITQSPKYLFRKEGQNVTLSCEQNLNHDAMYWYRQDPGQGLRLIYYSQIVNDFQKGDIAEGYSVSREKKESFPLTVTSAQKNPTAFYLCASSPADYGYTFGSGTRLTVV.

The CDR3 DNA follows: TGTGCCAGCAGTTACAGACCCTTCTACCAAGAGACCCAGTACTTC. Its protein product is CASSYRPFYQETQYF. The V and J genes are TRBV6-2 or TRBV6-3 and TRBJ2-5; no definite D call. This CDR3 region has 15 residues. Looked up from germline, CDR1 is MNHEY and CDR2 is SVGEGT. V lost 2 bases to trimming and J lost 0 bases, with 10 bases between them.